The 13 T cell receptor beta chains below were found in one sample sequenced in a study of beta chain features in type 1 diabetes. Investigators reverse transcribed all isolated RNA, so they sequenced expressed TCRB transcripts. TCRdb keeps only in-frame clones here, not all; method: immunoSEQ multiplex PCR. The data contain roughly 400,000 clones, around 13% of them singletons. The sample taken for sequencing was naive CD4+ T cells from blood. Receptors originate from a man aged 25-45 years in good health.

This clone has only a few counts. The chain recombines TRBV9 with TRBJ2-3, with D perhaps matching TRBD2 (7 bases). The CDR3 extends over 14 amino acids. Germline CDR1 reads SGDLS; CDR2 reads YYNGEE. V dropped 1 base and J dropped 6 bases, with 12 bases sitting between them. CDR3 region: CASSVIGGDDTQYF. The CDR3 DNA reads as TGTGCCAGCAGCGTAATAGGGGGGGATGATACGCAGTATTTT.

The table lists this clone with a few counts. The DNA for the CDR3 is TGTGCCAGTAGGCCAACTACGCTAGTCTCTGGGGAGCTGTTTTTT. It specifies CASRPTTLVSGELFF. The J gene is TRBJ2-2, the V gene TRBV19; D remains unclear. Trimming cost V 6 bases and J 8 bases, with 19 bases left between them. The CDR3 is 15 amino acids. In germline, CDR1 is LNHDA, CDR2 SQIVND (reference sequence).

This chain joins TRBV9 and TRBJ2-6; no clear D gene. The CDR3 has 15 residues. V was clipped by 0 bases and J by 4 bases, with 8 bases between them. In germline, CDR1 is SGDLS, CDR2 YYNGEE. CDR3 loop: CASSVDTSGANVLTF. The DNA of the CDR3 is TGTGCCAGCAGCGTAGACACGTCGGGGGCCAACGTCCTGACTTTC.

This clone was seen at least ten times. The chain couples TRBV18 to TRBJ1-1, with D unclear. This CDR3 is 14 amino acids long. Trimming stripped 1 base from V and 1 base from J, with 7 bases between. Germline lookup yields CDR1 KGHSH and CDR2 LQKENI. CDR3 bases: TGTGCCAGCTCACCACTGGAAAAGAACACTGAAGCTTTCTTT. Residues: CASSPLEKNTEAFF.

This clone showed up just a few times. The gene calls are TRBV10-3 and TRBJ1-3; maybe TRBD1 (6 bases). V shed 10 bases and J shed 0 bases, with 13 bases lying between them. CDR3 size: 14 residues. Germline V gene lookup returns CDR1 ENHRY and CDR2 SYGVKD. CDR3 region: CATADSSSGNTIYF. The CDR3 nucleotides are TGTGCCACGGCGGACAGCAGCTCTGGAAACACCATATATTTT.

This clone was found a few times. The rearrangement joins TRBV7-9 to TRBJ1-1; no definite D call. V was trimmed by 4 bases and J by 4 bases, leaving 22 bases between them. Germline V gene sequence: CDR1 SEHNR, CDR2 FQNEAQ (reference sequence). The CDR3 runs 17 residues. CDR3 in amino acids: CASSSIAPLNLGTEAFF. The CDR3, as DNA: TGTGCCAGCAGCTCGATAGCCCCTCTGAATTTGGGCACTGAAGCTTTCTTT.

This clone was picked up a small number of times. The CDR3 DNA sequence: TGTGCCAGCAGTCGGAGGGCGGACAATGAGCAGTTCTTC. This gives the protein CASSRRADNEQFF. J is TRBJ2-1 and V is TRBV27, with D maybe TRBD2 (6 bases). Germline CDR1 and CDR2: MNHEY and SMNVEV (reference sequence). Trimming took 5 bases from V and 5 from J, leaving 10 bases between them. This CDR3 has 13 amino acids.

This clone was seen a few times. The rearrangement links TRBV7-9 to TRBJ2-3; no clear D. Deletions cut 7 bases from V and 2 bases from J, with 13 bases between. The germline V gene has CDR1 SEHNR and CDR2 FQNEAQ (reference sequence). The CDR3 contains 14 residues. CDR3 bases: TGTGCCAGCAACTCGAGCGTTGCCACAGATACGCAGTATTTT. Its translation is CASNSSVATDTQYF.

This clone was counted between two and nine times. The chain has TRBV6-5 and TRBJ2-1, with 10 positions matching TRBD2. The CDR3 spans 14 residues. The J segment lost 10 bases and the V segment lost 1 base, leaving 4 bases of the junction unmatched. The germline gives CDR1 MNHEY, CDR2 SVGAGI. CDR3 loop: CASSYFQREGEQFF. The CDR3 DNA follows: TGTGCCAGCAGTTACTTCCAGCGGGAGGGAGAGCAGTTCTTC.

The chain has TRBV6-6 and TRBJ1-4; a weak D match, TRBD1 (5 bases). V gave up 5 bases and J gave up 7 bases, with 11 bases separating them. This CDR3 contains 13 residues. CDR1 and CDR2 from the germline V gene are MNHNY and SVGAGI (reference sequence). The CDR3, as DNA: TGTGCCAGCAGTCTCCAGGGTGGTGAAAAACTGTTTTTT. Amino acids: CASSLQGGEKLFF.

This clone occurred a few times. The CDR3 reads CASSPAPVNYGYTF. The CDR3 region has the DNA TGTGCCAGCTCACCTGCCCCAGTTAACTATGGCTACACCTTC. This chain connects TRBV18 to TRBJ1-2; no clear D gene. With 3 bases removed from V and 1 base from J, the gap between germline ends came to 9 bases. This CDR3 is built from 14 residues. Germline V gene data show CDR1 as KGHSH and CDR2 as LQKENI.

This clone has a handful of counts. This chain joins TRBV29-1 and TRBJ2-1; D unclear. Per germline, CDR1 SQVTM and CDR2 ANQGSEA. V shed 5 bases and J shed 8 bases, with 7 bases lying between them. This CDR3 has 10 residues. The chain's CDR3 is CSVTTHEQFF. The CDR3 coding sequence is TGCAGCGTTACTACTCATGAGCAGTTCTTC.

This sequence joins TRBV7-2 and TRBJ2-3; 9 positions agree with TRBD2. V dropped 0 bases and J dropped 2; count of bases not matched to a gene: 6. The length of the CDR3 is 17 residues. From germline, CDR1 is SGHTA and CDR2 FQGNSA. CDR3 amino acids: CASSLAKLAGITDTQYF. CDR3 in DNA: TGTGCCAGCAGCTTAGCCAAACTAGCGGGCATCACAGATACGCAGTATTTT.